Each of the 4 T cell receptor beta chains below was sequenced from the same sample in a study of T cell changes during pregnancy in multiple sclerosis. Assay: immunoSEQ multiplex PCR; the TCRdb copy retains only in-frame clones and omits some. The data contain about 77,000 clones, about 91% of them singletons. Sequenced here: peripheral blood, sampled before pregnancy. The receptors were sampled from a female donor with multiple sclerosis, enrolled in a pregnancy study.

The chain is built from TRBV7-2 and TRBJ1-4; D might be TRBD1 (6 bases). This CDR3 has 14 residues. Looked up from germline, CDR1 is SGHTA and CDR2 is FQGNSA. Trimming shortened V by 5 bases and J by 11 bases, and 18 bases separated the two germline ends. This CDR3 is CASSRGGPRGKLFF. In nucleotides, the CDR3 is TGTGCCAGCAGCCGCGGGGGCCCAAGGGGGAAACTGTTTTTT.

The rearrangement uses TRBV9 and TRBJ2-7; 10 bases match TRBD1. V was clipped by 0 bases and J by 3 bases; unmatched bases: 9. The CDR3 consists of 17 residues. Germline values: CDR1 SGDLS, CDR2 YYNGEE. The CDR3, as DNA: TGTGCCAGCAGCGTAGGTGTAAGGACAGGGGGACTCTACGAGCAGTACTTC. It encodes CASSVGVRTGGLYEQYF.

The V call is TRBV6-5, the J call TRBJ1-1; D perhaps matches TRBD1 (6 bases). This CDR3 has 14 amino acids. Trimming took 5 bases from V and 2 from J, leaving 12 bases between them. CDR1 is MNHEY and CDR2 is SVGAGI in the germline V gene. CDR3 residues: CASSPGQRNTEAFF. CDR3 nucleotides: TGTGCCAGCAGTCCCGGACAGAGAAACACTGAAGCTTTCTTT.

This clone has just one count. This chain uses TRBV7-8 with TRBJ2-2, with D possibly TRBD2 on 6 matching bases. V was shortened by 5 bases and J by 9 bases, with 13 bases between the two germline ends. Germline V gene sequence: CDR1 SGHVS, CDR2 FQNEAQ. The CDR3 has 13 amino acids. The CDR3 DNA reads as TGTGCCAGCAGCCTCCTCGGCGGGAGGGAGCTGTTTTTT. It specifies CASSLLGGRELFF.